These 7 T cell receptor beta chains were sequenced from one sample in a study of cytomegalovirus exposure and HLA in healthy donors. TCRdb's copy holds only in-frame clones and misses some; the assay was immunoSEQ multiplex PCR. The sample lists roughly 120,000 clones, 70% to 90% seen once, with just under 6.5% in the top ten. The sample comprised PBMCs. All receptors come from a woman younger than 30 in good health and CMV-seropositive.

The V gene is TRBV5-1, the J gene TRBJ2-7, with 7 bases that match TRBD1. CDR3 length: 15 amino acids. The trim removed 3 bases at V and 0 bases at J, leaving 6 bases unmatched. Germline V gene sequence: CDR1 SGHRS, CDR2 YFSETQ. The CDR3 region has the DNA TGCGCCAGCAGCTCTTCCGGGACAGCCTCCTACGAGCAGTACTTC. Its protein product is CASSSSGTASYEQYF.

The chain combines TRBV15 with TRBJ2-5, with 8 bases matching TRBD2. Trimming cost V 3 bases and J 7 bases; bases outside gene matches: 13. Germline CDR1 is LNHNV and CDR2 is YYDKDF (reference sequence). The CDR3 runs to 16 residues. The CDR3, as DNA: TGTGCCACCAGCAGGGGCCTGGGGCGGGGGGATGGGACCCAGTACTTC. It specifies CATSRGLGRGDGTQYF.

This chain links TRBV13 with TRBJ2-1; D possibly corresponds to TRBD2 (6 bases). V lost 4 bases and J 5 bases, leaving 15 bases between the germline ends. The CDR3 runs 15 residues. The V gene's germline CDR1 is PRHDT and CDR2 FYEKMQ (reference sequence). CDR3 in DNA: TGTGCCAGCAGCTCCCGGGACTCCTTTGACAATGAGCAGTTCTTC. It encodes CASSSRDSFDNEQFF.

There are a few counts of this clone. This chain uses TRBV25-1 with TRBJ1-2, with TRBD1 matching 9 bases. V dropped 8 bases and J dropped 7; count of bases not matched to a gene: 11. The CDR3 sequence is 14 residues long. From germline, CDR1 is MGHDK and CDR2 SYGVNS. The CDR3 region has the DNA TGTGCCAGCCGTCGGGACAGGGAGTCTGGTGGCTACACCTTC. It yields the protein CASRRDRESGGYTF.

The CDR3 DNA sequence: TGTGCCAGCAGTGATAATGGGGACAGAGCTTTCTTT. This encodes CASSDNGDRAFF. The V gene is TRBV2, the J gene TRBJ1-1, with 7 bases identical to TRBD1. The J segment lost 10 bases and the V segment lost 3 bases, leaving 5 bases of the junction unmatched. The CDR3 sequence is 12 residues long. CDR1 is SNHLY, CDR2 FYNNEI, per germline.

This chain links TRBV25-1 with TRBJ1-1, with D perhaps TRBD1 (5 bases). This CDR3 contains 14 residues. The V gene's germline CDR1 is MGHDK and CDR2 SYGVNS. The V end was cut by 5 bases, the J end by 5 bases, with 15 bases between. The CDR3 loop reads CASSPPVGGTEAFF. As DNA, the CDR3 is TGTGCCAGCAGTCCCCCGGTGGGGGGAACTGAAGCTTTCTTT.

J is TRBJ2-3 and V is TRBV2; the D is unclear. Trimming cost V 6 bases and J 4 bases, with 8 bases left between them. This CDR3 contains 12 residues. Germline-derived CDR1 and CDR2 are SNHLY and FYNNEI. CDR3 protein: CASSTNADTQYF. CDR3 bases: TGTGCCAGCAGCACAAACGCAGATACGCAGTATTTT.